This section outlines one TCR beta chain sequence together with its context. When the RNA was reverse transcribed, random hexamers were used with an input of roughly 0.5 to 1 ug. One entry per CDR3 protein results from TCRdb running MiXCR on the immunoSEQ multiplex PCR reads. The data hold 150,000 to 200,000 distinct CDR3 sequences, with around 94% observed a single time. CDR1 MDHEN and CDR2 SYDVKM come from the germline V gene. The CDR3 loop spans 12 amino acids. The ends were cut back, 10 bases at V and 0 bases at J, with 9 bases in the middle. This specimen comes from a study of CD8 T cells in Susac syndrome.

The source material was CD4+ T cells from PBMCs. This sequence joins TRBV28 and TRBJ2-5; no clear D gene. The TCR was taken from a human donor in good health. CDR3 DNA sequence: TGTGCCACCCGGCAGGACCAAGAGACCCAGTACTTC. It encodes CATRQDQETQYF.